This TCR beta chain was retrieved from a study of shared clonotypes between healthy human individuals. Study-wide findings and caveats: Roughly 4.6% of naive CD4 clonotypes were common to a handful of donors.

Notes on this clone: The antigen remains unidentified.

This CDR3 has 15 amino acids. V lost 3 bases to trimming and J lost 1 base; unmatched junction nucleotides: 2. From germline, CDR1 is ENHRY and CDR2 SYGVKD. Sequencing was performed with immunoSEQ multiplex PCR; in TCRdb, only in-frame clones are kept and a portion is missing. The sample lists fewer than 1.6 million clones; 98% to 99% were seen once. The V call is TRBV10-3, the J call TRBJ2-3, with TRBD2 matching 9 bases. The source of this sequence is a man aged 25 to 40 in good health. Sequencing input: naive CD4+ T cells sorted from blood. Regarding subset: CD45RA+ positively selected. The CDR3 sequence: CAISDASGGTDTQYF. The CDR3 nucleotides read TGTGCCATCAGTGATGCTAGCGGGGGCACAGATACGCAGTATTTT.